This T cell receptor beta chain came from a study of blood T cell repertoires in COVID-19. In the study overall: Samples came from the United States, Italy and Spain, spanning acute and convalescent COVID-19. Nucleic acid was either cDNA or gDNA, and it came from T cells, B-cell-depleted T cells, or PBMCs.

CDR1 and CDR2 (germline): MDHEN, SYDVKM. This CDR3 is 15 amino acids long. V shed 6 bases, J shed 5 bases, and the junction held 6 bases outside the gene matches. Original methodology: The authors estimated nucleated cell counts from reference gene primer amplification. This table comes from immunoSEQ multiplex PCR, and its TCRdb copy is limited to in-frame clones, with some not included. For V, J and clone size, that table is used; D and trimming come from the DNA. This table holds more than 150,000 clones, 84% found once. This sequence was found in a man between 18 and 29 years old with active or convalescent COVID-19. Sequenced sample: peripheral blood. The rearrangement joins TRBV28 to TRBJ1-6; 8 positions agree with TRBD1. The CDR3 is CASSPWTGNNSPLHF. In nucleotides, the CDR3 is TGTGCCAGCAGCCCTTGGACAGGGAATAATTCACCCCTCCACTTT.